This T cell receptor (beta chain) was documented in a study of blood T cell repertoires in COVID-19. After removal of 0 bases from V and 9 bases from J, the junction contained 11 bases not matched to a gene. The CDR3 runs to 16 residues. Germline CDR1 MNHNS, CDR2 SASEGT. Repertoires were generated with immunoSEQ multiplex PCR, while TCRdb's copy carries only in-frame clones and drops some. The data show around 250,000 clones, with approximately 80% seen just once and 1.5% to 2% held by the top ten. The sequenced material came from peripheral blood. This clonotype was obtained from a man between 25 and 39 years old who had recovered from COVID-19. This chain uses TRBV6-1 with TRBJ2-1; TRBD2 aligns across 7 bases. CDR3: CASSEADLFRGVEQFF. DNA for the CDR3: TGTGCCAGCAGTGAAGCTGATTTGTTCCGGGGGGTTGAGCAGTTCTTC.